The 19 T cell receptor beta chains in this list originate from one sample, sequenced in a study of T cells in Graves' hyperthyroidism and ophthalmopathy. TCR beta CDR3 regions were amplified from RNA transcripts. A set of HTBI primers served as the primers for a first-round RT-PCR of the TCR CDR3. TCRdb ran MiXCR on the multiplex PCR reads and lists one entry per CDR3 protein. The sample shows 730,000 or so distinct CDR3 sequences, under 20% of them seen only once. Sample: blood. Every receptor here comes from a woman aged 45 to 65 with Graves' hyperthyroidism that later progressed to Graves' ophthalmopathy.

The J gene is TRBJ1-6, the V gene TRBV27; possibly TRBD1 for D (6 bases). The germline gives CDR1 MNHEY, CDR2 SMNVEV (reference sequence). This CDR3 spans 15 amino acids. The V gene lost 5 bases and the J gene lost 9 bases, with 17 bases spanning the gap. Written as DNA, the CDR3 is TGTGCCAGCAGTGGGGGGGGGACATATGGTTCACCCCTCCACTTT. Its protein product is CASSGGGTYGSPLHF.

This clonotype was picked up many times. This chain links TRBV24-1 with TRBJ2-1; 7 bases are a match to TRBD1. The V gene's germline CDR1 is KGHDR and CDR2 SFDVKD. This CDR3 has 15 residues. The junction had 7 bases not matched to a gene; V was cut back by 6 bases and J by 3 bases. CDR3: CATSRDSSDYNEQFF. DNA for the CDR3: TGTGCCACCAGTAGGGACAGTTCTGACTACAATGAGCAGTTCTTC.

The chain recombines TRBV27 with TRBJ2-2, with D possibly TRBD1 on 5 matching bases. The CDR3 has 14 residues. Trimming stripped 10 bases from V and 6 bases from J, with 18 bases between. Germline V gives CDR1 MNHEY, CDR2 SMNVEV (reference sequence). CDR3 protein: CATSPPGYPGELFF. DNA for the CDR3: TGTGCCACCTCACCCCCAGGGTATCCCGGGGAGCTGTTTTTT.

This clonotype was counted only a few times. This sequence joins TRBV9 and TRBJ1-2, with a possible D match to TRBD1 (6 bases). Looked up from germline, CDR1 is SGDLS and CDR2 is YYNGEE. Trimming stripped 3 bases from V and 4 bases from J, with 13 bases between. This CDR3 contains 14 residues. The CDR3 spells CASSGIQGFYGYTF. CDR3 in DNA: TGTGCCAGCAGCGGAATACAGGGATTCTATGGCTACACCTTC.

The V gene is TRBV6-1, the J gene TRBJ2-1; no reliable D call. Germline lookup yields CDR1 MNHNS and CDR2 SASEGT. This CDR3 is built from 13 residues. Trimming cost V 0 bases and J 9 bases, with 9 bases left between them. CDR3 DNA: TGTGCCAGCAGTGAAGCCATTGGGGTTGAGCAGTTCTTC. Residues: CASSEAIGVEQFF.

This clonotype was seen repeatedly, ten times or more. Here the CDR3 reads CASSLRLTGELFF. Here the CDR3 DNA reads TGCGCCAGCAGCTTGAGACTCACCGGGGAGCTGTTTTTT. The rearrangement links TRBV5-1 to TRBJ2-2; the D is unclear. Germline CDR1 is SGHRS and CDR2 is YFSETQ. The CDR3 runs 13 residues. V lost 1 base and J lost 4, with 5 bases in between.

This clonotype was seen at least ten times. V usage is TRBV2 and J usage is TRBJ2-7, with D possibly being TRBD2 (6 bases). Trimming pared 6 bases from V and 2 bases from J, leaving 17 bases between. CDR1 SNHLY and CDR2 FYNNEI come from the germline V gene. The CDR3 contains 15 residues. The CDR3 here is CASSVDRDSTYEQYF. In DNA, the CDR3 is TGTGCCAGCAGCGTAGACCGGGACTCTACCTACGAGCAGTACTTC.

This clonotype was seen a handful of times. The chain joins TRBV7-9 to TRBJ1-1, with D uncertain. This CDR3 spans 10 amino acids. Trimming left V 2 bases short and J 7 bases short, with 2 bases between. From germline, CDR1 is SEHNR and CDR2 FQNEAQ (reference sequence). The DNA for the CDR3 is TGTGCCAGCAGCTTATATGAAGCTTTCTTT. Its protein is CASSLYEAFF.

This clonotype has only a few counts. The J gene is TRBJ2-5, the V gene TRBV20-1, with 13 bases aligning to TRBD2. Germline V gives CDR1 DFQATT, CDR2 SNEGSKA (reference sequence). This CDR3 is built from 16 residues. Unmatched junction bases numbered 9, after V lost 3 bases and J lost 5 bases. The CDR3 loop reads CSARRTSGGPGETQYF. The CDR3 nucleotides are TGCAGTGCTAGGCGGACTAGCGGGGGCCCAGGGGAGACCCAGTACTTC.

In its sample, this clonotype was seen many times. The rearrangement uses TRBV2 and TRBJ1-1; D gene unclear. The V gene lost 8 bases and the J gene lost 1 base, with 8 bases spanning the gap. CDR3 length: 12 residues. The germline CDR1 and CDR2 sequences are SNHLY and FYNNEI. The CDR3 sequence: CASQRENTEAFF. CDR3 sequence (DNA): TGTGCCAGCCAACGGGAGAACACTGAAGCTTTCTTT.

The CDR3 DNA follows: TGCGCCAGCAGCTTGGCCGAGGGCCACTCCTACGAGCAGTACTTC. Its protein is CASSLAEGHSYEQYF. The gene calls are TRBV5-1 and TRBJ2-7, with D perhaps TRBD2 (5 bases). CDR3 length equals 15 residues. V was clipped by 0 bases and J by 0 bases, with 10 bases between them. The germline V gene has CDR1 SGHRS and CDR2 YFSETQ. Using reference TRBV5-1 and TRBJ2-7 for the parts outside the CDR3, the full variable domain is KAGVTQTPRYLIKTRGQQVTLSCSPISGHRSVSWYQQTPGQGLQFLFEYFSETQRNKGNFPGRFSGRQFSNSRSEMNVSTLELGDSALYLCASSLAEGHSYEQYFGPGTRLTVT.

The chain recombines TRBV7-9 with TRBJ1-1; D uncertain. V was pared by 1 base and J by 4 bases, with 10 bases between. Germline lookup yields CDR1 SEHNR and CDR2 FQNEAQ (reference sequence). The CDR3 runs 14 residues. CDR3 protein: CASSLVDQGTEAFF. In DNA form, the CDR3 reads TGTGCCAGCAGCTTAGTCGATCAAGGCACTGAAGCTTTCTTT.

The chain carries TRBV20-1 and TRBJ2-5, with D tentatively TRBD1 or TRBD2 (6 bases each). Germline CDR1 is DFQATT and CDR2 is SNEGSKA (reference sequence). The ends were cut back, 3 bases at V and 7 bases at J, with 21 bases in the middle. This CDR3 is 15 amino acids long. CDR3 sequence: CSASLDSGGLGTQYF. CDR3 nucleotides: TGCAGTGCTAGTCTCGACAGTGGGGGGCTTGGGACCCAGTACTTC.

This clonotype was detected a few times. This rearrangement joins TRBV12-3 or TRBV12-4 to TRBJ2-3; no definite D call. This CDR3 contains 13 residues. The ends were cut back, 3 bases at V and 2 bases at J, with 6 bases in the middle. The CDR3 loop is CASSFGFTDTQYF. In DNA, the CDR3 is TGTGCCAGCAGTTTCGGATTCACAGATACGCAGTATTTT.

This clonotype was seen a handful of times. V gene TRBV20-1 combines with J gene TRBJ1-5; a weak D match, TRBD1 (5 bases). The germline gives CDR1 DFQATT, CDR2 SNEGSKA (reference sequence). This CDR3 is 12 amino acids long. Trimming stripped 6 bases from V and 5 bases from J, with 11 bases between. The DNA for the CDR3 is TGCAGTGCGGGGGGAGGAGATCAGCCCCAGCATTTT. Residues: CSAGGGDQPQHF.

This clonotype was seen many times. The chain joins TRBV20-1 to TRBJ2-3, with 7 bases that match TRBD2. Germline CDR1 DFQATT, CDR2 SNEGSKA (reference sequence). V lost 3 bases, J lost 0 bases, and 3 bases stayed unmatched. The CDR3 length is 14 residues. CDR3 sequence reads: CSARMGGSTDTQYF. Written as DNA, the CDR3 is TGCAGTGCTAGGATGGGGGGGAGCACAGATACGCAGTATTTT.

The table lists this clonotype with a few counts. The chain is built from TRBV2 and TRBJ1-4; no firm D call. Trimming took 4 bases from V and 4 from J, leaving 4 bases between them. CDR1 SNHLY and CDR2 FYNNEI come from the germline V gene. This CDR3 spans 12 amino acids. In nucleotides, the CDR3 is TGTGCCAGCAGTGGAGTTAATGAAAAACTGTTTTTT. This gives the protein CASSGVNEKLFF.

This clonotype was detected many times. V is TRBV27 and J is TRBJ1-1; D is ambiguous. Germline V gene sequence: CDR1 MNHEY, CDR2 SMNVEV (reference sequence). Trimming pared 7 bases from V and 2 bases from J, leaving 14 bases between. This CDR3 spans 14 amino acids. As DNA, the CDR3 is TGTGCCAGCACCTCGGGTCTGGGAAACACTGAAGCTTTCTTT. Translation: CASTSGLGNTEAFF.

Ten or more counts support this clonotype. V gene TRBV7-2 combines with J gene TRBJ2-5, with TRBD1 matching over 7 bases. Germline loops: CDR1 SGHTA, CDR2 FQGNSA. The CDR3 runs to 15 residues. V was pared by 5 bases and J by 0 bases, with 6 bases of the junction left unmatched. As DNA, the CDR3 is TGTGCCAGCAGCCCGGGACAGACCTACCAAGAGACCCAGTACTTC. Its translation: CASSPGQTYQETQYF.